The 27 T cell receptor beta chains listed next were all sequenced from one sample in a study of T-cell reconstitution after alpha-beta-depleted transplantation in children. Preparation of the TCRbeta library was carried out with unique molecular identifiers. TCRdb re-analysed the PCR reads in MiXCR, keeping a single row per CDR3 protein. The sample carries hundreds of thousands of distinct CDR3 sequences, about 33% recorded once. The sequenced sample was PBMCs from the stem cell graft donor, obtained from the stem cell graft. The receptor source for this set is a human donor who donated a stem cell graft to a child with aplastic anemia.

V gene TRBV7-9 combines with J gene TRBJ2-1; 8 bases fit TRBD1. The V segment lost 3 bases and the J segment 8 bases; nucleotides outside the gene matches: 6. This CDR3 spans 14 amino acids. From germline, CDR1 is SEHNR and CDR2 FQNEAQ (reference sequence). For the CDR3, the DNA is TGTGCCAGCAGCTTCGGACAGGGAATCGATGAGCAGTTCTTC. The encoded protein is CASSFGQGIDEQFF.

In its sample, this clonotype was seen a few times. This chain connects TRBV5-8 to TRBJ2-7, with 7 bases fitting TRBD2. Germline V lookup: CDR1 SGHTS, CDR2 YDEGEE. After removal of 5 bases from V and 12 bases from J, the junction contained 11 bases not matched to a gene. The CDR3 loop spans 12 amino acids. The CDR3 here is CASSQGRSSGYV. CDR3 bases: TGTGCCAGCAGTCAAGGACGGTCTAGCGGGTACGTC.

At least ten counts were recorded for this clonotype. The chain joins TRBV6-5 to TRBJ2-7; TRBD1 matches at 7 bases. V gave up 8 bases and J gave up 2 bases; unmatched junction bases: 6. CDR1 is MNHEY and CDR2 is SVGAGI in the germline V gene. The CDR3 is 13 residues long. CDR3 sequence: CASRRTGTYEQYF. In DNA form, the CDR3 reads TGTGCCAGCCGACGGACAGGAACCTACGAGCAGTACTTC.

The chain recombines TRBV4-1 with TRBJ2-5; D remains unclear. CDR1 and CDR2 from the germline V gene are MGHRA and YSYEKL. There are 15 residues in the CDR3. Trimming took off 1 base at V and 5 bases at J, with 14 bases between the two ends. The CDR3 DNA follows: TGCGCCAGCAGCCAAGGACTCCAAGCGAGGGAGACCCAGTACTTC. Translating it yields CASSQGLQARETQYF.

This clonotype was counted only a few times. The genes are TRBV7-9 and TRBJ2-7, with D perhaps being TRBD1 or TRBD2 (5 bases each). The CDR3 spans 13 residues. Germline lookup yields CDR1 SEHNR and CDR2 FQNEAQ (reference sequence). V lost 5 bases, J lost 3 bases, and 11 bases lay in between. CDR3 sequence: CASSGTALYEQYF. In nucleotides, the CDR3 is TGTGCCAGCAGCGGGACGGCCCTCTACGAGCAGTACTTC.

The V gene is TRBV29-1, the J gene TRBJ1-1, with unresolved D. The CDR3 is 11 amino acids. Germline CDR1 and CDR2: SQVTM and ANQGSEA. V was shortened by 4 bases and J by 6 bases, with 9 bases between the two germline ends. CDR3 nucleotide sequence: TGCAGCGTTGTACGTGGGGCTGAAGCTTTCTTT. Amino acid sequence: CSVVRGAEAFF.

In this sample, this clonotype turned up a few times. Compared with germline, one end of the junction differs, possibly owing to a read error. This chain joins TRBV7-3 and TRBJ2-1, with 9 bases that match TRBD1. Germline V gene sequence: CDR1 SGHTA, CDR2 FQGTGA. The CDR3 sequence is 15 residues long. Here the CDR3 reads CASSVTGTGSNEQFF. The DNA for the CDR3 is TGTGCCAGCAGCGTAACCGGGACAGGGTCCAATGAGCAGTTCTTC.

CDR3 protein: CASSLSGIGFGQFF. The CDR3 region has the DNA TGTGCCAGCAGCCTCTCGGGTATTGGATTCGGGCAGTTCTTC. The gene calls are TRBV12-3 or TRBV12-4 and TRBJ2-1; D unclear. The CDR3 sequence is 14 residues long. Between the trimmed V and J ends, which lost 6 bases and 12 bases, there was a span of 21 bases.

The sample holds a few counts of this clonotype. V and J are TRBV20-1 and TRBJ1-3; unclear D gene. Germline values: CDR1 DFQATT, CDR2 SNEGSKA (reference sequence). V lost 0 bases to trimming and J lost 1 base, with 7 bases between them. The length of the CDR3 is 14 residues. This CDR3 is CSARDGGSGNTIYF. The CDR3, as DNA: TGCAGTGCTAGAGATGGCGGGTCTGGAAACACCATATATTTT.

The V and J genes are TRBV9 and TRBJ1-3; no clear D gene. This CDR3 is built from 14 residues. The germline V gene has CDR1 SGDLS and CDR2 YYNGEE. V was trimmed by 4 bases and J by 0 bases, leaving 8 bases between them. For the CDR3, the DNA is TGTGCCAGCAGCCCCGACACCTCTGGAAACACCATATATTTT. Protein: CASSPDTSGNTIYF. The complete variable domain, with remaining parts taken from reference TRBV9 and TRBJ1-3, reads DSGVTQTPKHLITATGQRVTLRCSPRSGDLSVYWYQQSLDQGLQFLIQYYNGEERAKGNILERFSAQQFPDLHSELNLSSLELGDSALYFCASSPDTSGNTIYFGEGSWLTVV.

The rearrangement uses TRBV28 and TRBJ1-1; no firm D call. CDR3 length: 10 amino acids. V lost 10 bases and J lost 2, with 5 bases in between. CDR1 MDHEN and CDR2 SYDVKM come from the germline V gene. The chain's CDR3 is CATRNTEAFF. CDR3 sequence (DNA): TGTGCCACCCGTAACACTGAAGCTTTCTTT.

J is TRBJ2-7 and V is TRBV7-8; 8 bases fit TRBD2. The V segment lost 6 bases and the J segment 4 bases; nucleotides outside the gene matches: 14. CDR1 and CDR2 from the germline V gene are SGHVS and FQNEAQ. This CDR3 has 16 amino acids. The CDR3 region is CASSHTSGYTEYEQYF. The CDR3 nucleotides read TGTGCCAGCAGTCATACTAGCGGCTACACGGAATACGAGCAGTACTTC.

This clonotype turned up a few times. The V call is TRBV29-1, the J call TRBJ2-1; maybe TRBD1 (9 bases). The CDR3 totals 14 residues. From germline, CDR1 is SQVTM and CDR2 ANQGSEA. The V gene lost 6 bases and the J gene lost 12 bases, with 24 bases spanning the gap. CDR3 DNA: TGCAGCGTGTGGGGACAGGGACTAGGGTTCGGGCAGTTCTTC. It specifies CSVWGQGLGFGQFF.

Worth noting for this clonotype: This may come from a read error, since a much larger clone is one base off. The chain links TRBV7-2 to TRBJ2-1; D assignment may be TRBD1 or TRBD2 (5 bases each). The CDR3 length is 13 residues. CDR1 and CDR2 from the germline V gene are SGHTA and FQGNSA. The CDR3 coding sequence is TGTGCCAGCAGCTCGGGACCCGCAGGTGAGCGGTTCTTC. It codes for CASSSGPAGERFF. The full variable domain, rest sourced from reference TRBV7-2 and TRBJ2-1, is GAGVSQSPSNKVTEKGKDVELRCDPISGHTALYWYRQSLGQGLEFLIYFQGNSAPDKSGLPSDRFSAERTGGSVSTLTIQRTQQEDSAVYLCASSSGPAGERFFGPGTRLTVL.

The CDR3 is CASSPAQGHYTEAFF. The CDR3, as DNA: TGTGCCAGCAGCCCGGCCCAGGGACATTACACTGAAGCTTTCTTT. The chain couples TRBV5-5 to TRBJ1-1, with D perhaps matching TRBD1 (6 bases). The CDR3 consists of 15 residues. Trimming left V 4 bases short and J 3 bases short, with 16 bases between. The germline gives CDR1 SGHKS, CDR2 YYEKEE (reference sequence).

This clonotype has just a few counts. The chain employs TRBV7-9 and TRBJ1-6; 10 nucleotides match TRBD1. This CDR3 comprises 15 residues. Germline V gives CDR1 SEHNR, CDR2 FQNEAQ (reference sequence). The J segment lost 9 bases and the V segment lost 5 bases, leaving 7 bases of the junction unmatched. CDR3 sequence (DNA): TGTGCCAGCAGCCCGACGGGACAGGGGAGTTCACCCCTCCACTTT. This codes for CASSPTGQGSSPLHF. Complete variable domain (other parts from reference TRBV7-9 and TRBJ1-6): DTGVSQNPRHKITKRGQNVTFRCDPISEHNRLYWYRQTLGQGPEFLTYFQNEAQLEKSRLLSDRFSAERPKGSFSTLEIQRTEQGDSAMYLCASSPTGQGSSPLHFGNGTRLTVT.

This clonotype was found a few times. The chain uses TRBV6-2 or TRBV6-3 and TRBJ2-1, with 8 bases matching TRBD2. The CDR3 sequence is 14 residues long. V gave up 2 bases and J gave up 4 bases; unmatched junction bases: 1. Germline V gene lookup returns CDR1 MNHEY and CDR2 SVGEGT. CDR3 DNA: TGTGCCAGCAGTTACAAGCGGGAGTACAATGAGCAGTTCTTC. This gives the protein CASSYKREYNEQFF.

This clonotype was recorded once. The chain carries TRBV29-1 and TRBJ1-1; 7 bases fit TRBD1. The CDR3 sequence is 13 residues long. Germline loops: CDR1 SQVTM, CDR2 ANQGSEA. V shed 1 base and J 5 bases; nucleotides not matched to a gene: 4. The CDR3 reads CSVEGPGGTEAFF. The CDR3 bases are TGCAGCGTTGAAGGGCCAGGGGGAACTGAAGCTTTCTTT.

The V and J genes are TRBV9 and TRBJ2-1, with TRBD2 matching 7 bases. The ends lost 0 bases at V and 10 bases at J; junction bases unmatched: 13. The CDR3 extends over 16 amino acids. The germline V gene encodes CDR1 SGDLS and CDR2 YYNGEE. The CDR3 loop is CASSVGHGRRGDEQFF. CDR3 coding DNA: TGTGCCAGCAGCGTAGGTCACGGGAGGCGCGGGGACGAGCAGTTCTTC. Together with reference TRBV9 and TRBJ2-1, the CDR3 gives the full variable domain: DSGVTQTPKHLITATGQRVTLRCSPRSGDLSVYWYQQSLDQGLQFLIQYYNGEERAKGNILERFSAQQFPDLHSELNLSSLELGDSALYFCASSVGHGRRGDEQFFGPGTRLTVL.

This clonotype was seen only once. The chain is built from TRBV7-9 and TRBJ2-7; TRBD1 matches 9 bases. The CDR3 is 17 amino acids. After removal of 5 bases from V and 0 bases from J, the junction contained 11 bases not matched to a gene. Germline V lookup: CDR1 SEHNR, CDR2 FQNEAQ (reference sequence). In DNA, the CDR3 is TGTGCCAGCAGCGACGGACAGGGGATCCCGAGCTCCTACGAGCAGTACGTC. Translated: CASSDGQGIPSSYEQYV.

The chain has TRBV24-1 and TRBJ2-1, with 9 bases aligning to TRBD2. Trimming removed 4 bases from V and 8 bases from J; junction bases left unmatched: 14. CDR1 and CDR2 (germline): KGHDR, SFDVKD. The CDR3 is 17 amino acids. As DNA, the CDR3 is TGTGCCACCAGTGAGACAAGCGGGAGGAGGAGTGTGGATGAGCAGTTCTTC. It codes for CATSETSGRRSVDEQFF.

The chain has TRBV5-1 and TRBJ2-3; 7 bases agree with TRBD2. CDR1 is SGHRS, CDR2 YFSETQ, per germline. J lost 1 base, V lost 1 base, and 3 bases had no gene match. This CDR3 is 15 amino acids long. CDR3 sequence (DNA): TGCGCCAGCAGCTTGTATGCGGGAGGCACAGATACGCAGTATTTT. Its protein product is CASSLYAGGTDTQYF.

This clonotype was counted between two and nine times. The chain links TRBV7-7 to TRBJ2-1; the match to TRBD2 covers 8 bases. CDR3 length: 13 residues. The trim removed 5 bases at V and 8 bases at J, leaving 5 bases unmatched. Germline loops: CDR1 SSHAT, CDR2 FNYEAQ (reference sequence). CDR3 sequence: CASSLQAGDEQFF. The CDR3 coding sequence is TGTGCCAGCAGCCTCCAAGCGGGAGATGAGCAGTTCTTC. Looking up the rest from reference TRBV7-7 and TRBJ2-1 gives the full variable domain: GAGVSQSPRYKVTKRGQDVTLRCDPISSHATLYWYQQALGQGPEFLTYFNYEAQPDKSGLPSDRFSAERPEGSISTLTIQRTEQRDSAMYRCASSLQAGDEQFFGPGTRLTVL.

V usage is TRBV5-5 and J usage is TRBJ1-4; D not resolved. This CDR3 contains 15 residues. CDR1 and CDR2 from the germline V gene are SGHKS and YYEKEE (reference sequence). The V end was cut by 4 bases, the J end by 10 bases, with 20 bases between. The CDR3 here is CASSRDGPGVGKLFF. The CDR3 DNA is TGTGCCAGCAGCCGCGATGGGCCCGGGGTAGGAAAACTGTTTTTT.

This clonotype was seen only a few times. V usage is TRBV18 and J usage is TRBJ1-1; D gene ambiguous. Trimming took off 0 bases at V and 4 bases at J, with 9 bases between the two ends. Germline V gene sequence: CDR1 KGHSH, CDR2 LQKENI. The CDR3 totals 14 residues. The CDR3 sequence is CASSPPRRATEAFF. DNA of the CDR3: TGTGCCAGCTCACCACCGAGAAGGGCCACTGAAGCTTTCTTT.

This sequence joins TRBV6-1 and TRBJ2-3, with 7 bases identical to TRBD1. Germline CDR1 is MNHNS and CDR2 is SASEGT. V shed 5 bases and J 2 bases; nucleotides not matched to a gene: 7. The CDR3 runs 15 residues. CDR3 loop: CASSPGQKITDTQYF. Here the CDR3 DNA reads TGTGCCAGCAGTCCGGGACAGAAGATCACAGATACGCAGTATTTT.

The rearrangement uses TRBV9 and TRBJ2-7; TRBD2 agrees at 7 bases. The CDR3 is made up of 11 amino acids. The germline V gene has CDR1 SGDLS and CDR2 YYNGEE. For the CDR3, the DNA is TGTGATGCGCGGGAGCCCTACGAGCAGTACTTC. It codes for CDAREPYEQYF.